The next 14 T cell receptor beta chains were all read from a single sample in a study of T cells after posttransplantation cyclophosphamide (dated by TCRdb to the mid-2010s). Library preparation employed the immunoSEQ multiplex PCR assay. Held by TCRdb, this immuneACCESS table contains in-frame sequences only and omits some clones. Under half of the omission traces to an unresolved V gene where checked; the cause of the rest is unknown. The sample has fewer than 40,000 clones on record, with no singletons. The ten top clones hold 4.5% of the sample. The sequencing sample was made of PBMCs. These receptors all come from a woman in her fifties or sixties in good health and a related stem cell transplant donor.

This clone was detected ten times or more. The V gene is TRBV18, the J gene TRBJ2-2; the D gene is possibly TRBD1 (5 bases). Germline V gene lookup returns CDR1 KGHSH and CDR2 LQKENI. V was trimmed by 0 bases and J by 7 bases, leaving 15 bases between them. The CDR3 loop spans 16 amino acids. DNA for the CDR3: TGTGCCAGCTCACCACCGTACACAGGCGCGAGCGGGGAGCTGTTTTTT. Translation: CASSPPYTGASGELFF.

The sample holds many counts of this clone. This chain links TRBV11-2 with TRBJ2-1, with 12 bases that match TRBD1. Germline V lookup: CDR1 SGHAT, CDR2 FQNNGV. J was trimmed by 8 bases and V by 5 bases; bases with no gene match: 13. The CDR3 extends over 17 amino acids. Here the CDR3 DNA reads TGTGCCAGCAGCCCACCACCCCGGGACAGGGGGCGACATGAGCAGTTCTTC. Its translation is CASSPPPRDRGRHEQFF.

This clone was detected a few times. The gene calls are TRBV6-5 and TRBJ2-3; 9 bases match TRBD2. The CDR3 sequence is 14 residues long. Germline assignment: CDR1 MNHEY and CDR2 SVGAGI. V gave up 6 bases and J gave up 7 bases; unmatched junction bases: 8. In DNA, the CDR3 is TGTGCCAGCAGGGGAGCGGGGGGCGGGAATACGCAGTATTTT. It translates to CASRGAGGGNTQYF.

This clone showed up many times. The chain combines TRBV19 with TRBJ2-1; 7 nucleotides align to TRBD2. V was pared by 5 bases and J by 4 bases, with 11 bases of the junction left unmatched. The CDR3 contains 16 residues. CDR1 and CDR2 from the germline V gene are LNHDA and SQIVND (reference sequence). In DNA form, the CDR3 reads TGTGCCAGTAGTCCCGGGTGGGGGGGGGTTTACAATGAGCAGTTCTTC. It codes for CASSPGWGGVYNEQFF.

Only a few counts were recorded for this clone. The rearrangement joins TRBV6-5 to TRBJ2-5, with a tentative D call TRBD2 (6 bases). Matching the DNA end better, TRBJ2-7 makes the J call doubtful. Germline assignment: CDR1 MNHEY and CDR2 SVGAGI. The CDR3 totals 15 residues. The CDR3 region has the DNA TGTGCCAGCAGTTTTGGAGGGGCCCCTTCCTACGAGCAGTACTTC. Residues: CASSFGGAPSYEQYF.

The gene calls are TRBV28 and TRBJ1-2; 7 nucleotides agree with TRBD1. After removal of 6 bases from V and 3 bases from J, the junction contained 13 bases not matched to a gene. Germline-derived CDR1 and CDR2 are MDHEN and SYDVKM. The CDR3 is made up of 16 amino acids. CDR3 loop: CASSFSGTVQDYGYTF. CDR3 DNA: TGTGCCAGCAGCTTCTCCGGGACAGTGCAAGACTATGGCTACACCTTC.

This clone was observed many times. The CDR3 bases are TGTGCCAGCAGCCCCGCGAGTCGCGGGACCGAAGCTTTCTTT. It encodes CASSPASRGTEAFF. This chain links TRBV7-6 with TRBJ1-1, with a possible D match to TRBD1 (5 bases). The CDR3 covers 14 residues. Per the germline V gene, CDR1 is SGHVS and CDR2 is FNYEAQ. V lost 5 bases and J 8 bases, leaving 18 bases between the germline ends.

This clone was counted many times. The rearrangement joins TRBV2 to TRBJ2-6; 8 bases match TRBD1. The germline gives CDR1 SNHLY, CDR2 FYNNEI. This CDR3 has 17 amino acids. The V and J ends lost 4 bases and 1 base, in that order; junction bases with no gene match: 6. The CDR3 coding sequence is TGTGCCAGCAGTGCGGACAGGGTCCAATCTGGGGCCAACGTCCTGACTTTC. Translation: CASSADRVQSGANVLTF.

The table lists this clone with many counts. This chain links TRBV6-5 with TRBJ2-7; 9 positions agree with TRBD1. Trimming took 0 bases from V and 4 from J; bases not matched to a gene: 4. In germline, CDR1 is MNHEY, CDR2 SVGAGI. The CDR3 sequence is 15 residues long. CDR3 protein: CASSYSDRGPYEQYF. In nucleotides, the CDR3 is TGTGCCAGCAGTTACTCGGACAGGGGTCCTTACGAGCAGTACTTC.

This chain uses TRBV7-2 with TRBJ2-7; no definite D call. The CDR3 covers 14 residues. Trimming pared 9 bases from V and 3 bases from J, leaving 18 bases between. Per the germline V gene, CDR1 is SGHTA and CDR2 is FQGNSA. CDR3 nucleotides: TGTGCCAGGAGGCTCCCCATCGGCCGCTACGAGCAGTACTTC. Amino acids: CARRLPIGRYEQYF.

This clone was seen repeatedly, ten times or more. The chain has TRBV9 and TRBJ2-2; possibly TRBD2 for D (5 bases). This CDR3 contains 15 residues. V was trimmed by 4 bases and J by 5 bases, leaving 15 bases between them. Germline CDR1 SGDLS, CDR2 YYNGEE. CDR3 nucleotides: TGTGCCAGCAGCCCTGGTGAGGGTCGAACCGGGGAGCTGTTTTTT. The encoded protein is CASSPGEGRTGELFF.

This clone was counted at least ten times. The sample contains more than one DNA sequence encoding this CDR3. The chain has TRBV30 and TRBJ2-7; 7 nucleotides agree with TRBD2. Germline values: CDR1 GTSNPN, CDR2 SVGIG (reference sequence). The CDR3 extends over 14 amino acids. Trimming at V came to 0 bases and at J to 3 bases, leaving 5 bases not matched to a gene. The CDR3: CAWSVPGGLYEQYF. The CDR3 nucleotides are TGTGCCTGGAGTGTACCGGGGGGACTCTACGAGCAGTACTTC.

This clone was counted ten times or more. The V call is TRBV30, the J call TRBJ1-2, with 7 bases fitting TRBD1. The germline gives CDR1 GTSNPN, CDR2 SVGIG (reference sequence). The V and J ends lost 1 base and 2 bases, in that order; junction bases with no gene match: 16. This CDR3 spans 18 amino acids. The CDR3 coding sequence is TGTGCCTGGAGTGCCTCTCTGGGACAGCCGCTTTGGAACTATGGCTACACCTTC. Translation: CAWSASLGQPLWNYGYTF.

This clone appeared many times. The chain joins TRBV4-3 to TRBJ2-3; tentatively, D is TRBD1 (6 bases). V lost 0 bases, J lost 2 bases, and 18 bases lay in between. The CDR3 is made up of 18 amino acids. Looked up from germline, CDR1 is LGHNA and CDR2 is YSLEER. The CDR3 here is CASSQDPRAGVFTDTQYF. For the CDR3, the DNA is TGCGCCAGCAGCCAAGATCCCAGGGCAGGGGTTTTCACAGATACGCAGTATTTT.